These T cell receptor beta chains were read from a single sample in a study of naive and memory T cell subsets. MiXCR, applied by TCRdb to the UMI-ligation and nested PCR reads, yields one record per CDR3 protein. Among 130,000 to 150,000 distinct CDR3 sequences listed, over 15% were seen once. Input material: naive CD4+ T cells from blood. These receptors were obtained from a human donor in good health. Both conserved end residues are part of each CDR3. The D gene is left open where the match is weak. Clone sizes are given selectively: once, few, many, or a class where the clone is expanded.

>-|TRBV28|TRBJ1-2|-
TGTGCCAGCAGCTTAGGAGGTTTCGCCTATGGCTACACCTTC
CASSLGGFAYGYTF
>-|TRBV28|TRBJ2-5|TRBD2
TGTGCCAGCAGTAAAAGGAGCGGGACCGTGTTTTGGACCCAGTACTTC
CASSKRSGTVFWTQYF
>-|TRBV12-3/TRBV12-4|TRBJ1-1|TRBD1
TGTGCCAGCAACCGACAGGGAAACCTGAACACTGAAGCTTTCTTT
CASNRQGNLNTEAFF
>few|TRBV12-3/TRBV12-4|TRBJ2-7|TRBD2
TGTGCCAGCAGTTTAGGGACTAGCAGGACCTACGAGCAGTACTTC
CASSLGTSRTYEQYF
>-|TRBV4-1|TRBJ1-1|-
TGCGCCAGCAGACGGACCGGCCCGGCGAACACTGAAGCTTTCTTT
CASRRTGPANTEAFF
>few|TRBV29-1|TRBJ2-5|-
TGCAGCGTGGGGGACACTAAGACCCAGTACTTC
CSVGDTKTQYF
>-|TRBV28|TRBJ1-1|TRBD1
TGTGCCAGCAGCCTAATTGTGGACAGGAAGAACACTGAAGCTTTCTTT
CASSLIVDRKNTEAFF
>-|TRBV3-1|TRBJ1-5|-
TGTGCCAGCAGCCAAGGGCGGTTCAGACCCCAGCATTTT
CASSQGRFRPQHF
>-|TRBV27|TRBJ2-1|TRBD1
TGTGCCAGCAGTTCCTTGGCCCGGGACAGGGGTTACAATGAGCAGTTCTTC
CASSSLARDRGYNEQFF
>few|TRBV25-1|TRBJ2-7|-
TGTGCCAGCAGTGAGGGACACGGAGGCGTCTACGAGCAGTACTTC
CASSEGHGGVYEQYF
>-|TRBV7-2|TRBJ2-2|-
TGTGCCAGCAGCTTCTTCGCGGGCCCGAACACCGGGGAGCTGTTTTTT
CASSFFAGPNTGELFF
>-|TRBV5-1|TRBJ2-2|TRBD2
TGCGCCAGCAGACCTGGACTAGCGGACACCGGGGAGCTGTTTTTT
CASRPGLADTGELFF
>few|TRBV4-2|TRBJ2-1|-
TGTGCCAGCAGCCCCCGGCCCCTCGGGGATAAAGACAATGAGCAGTTCTTC
CASSPRPLGDKDNEQFF
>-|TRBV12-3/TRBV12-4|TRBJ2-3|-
TGTGCCAGCAGCCTTGGGGGGAGCCAGATATCTACGCAGTATTTT
CASSLGGSQISTQYF
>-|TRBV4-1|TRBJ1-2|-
TGCGCCAGCAGGCGCGGGTGGGACTATGGCTACACCTTC
CASRRGWDYGYTF
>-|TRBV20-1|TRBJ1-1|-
TGCAGTGCTAGCCCCGGAACGGGGGGGAGTATGAACACTGAAGCTTTCTTT
CSASPGTGGSMNTEAFF
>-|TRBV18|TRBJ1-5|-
TGTGCCAGCTCCCCGGGGAGGGAGGGACAGCCCCAGCATTTT
CASSPGREGQPQHF
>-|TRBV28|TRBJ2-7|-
TGTGCCAGCAAGAAGGCCGTAGTTCGCGAGCAGTACTTC
CASKKAVVREQYF
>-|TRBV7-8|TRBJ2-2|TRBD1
TGTGCCAGCAGCCCCAGGGGGCAAAACACCGGGGAGCTGTTTTTT
CASSPRGQNTGELFF
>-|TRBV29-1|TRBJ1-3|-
TGCAGCGTTCGTCCAGGCACCTCTGGAAACACCATATATTTT
CSVRPGTSGNTIYF
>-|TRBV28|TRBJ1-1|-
TGTGCCAGCGGTGGGAACTTGAACACTGAAGCTTTCTTT
CASGGNLNTEAFF
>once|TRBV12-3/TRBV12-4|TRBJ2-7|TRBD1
TGTGCCAGCAGTTTAGGGGACAGGGCTTTCTACGAGCAGTACTTC
CASSLGDRAFYEQYF
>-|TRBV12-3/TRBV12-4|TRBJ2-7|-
TGTGCCAGCATCCCGCGGGACGGGCTCTACGAGCAGTACTTC
CASIPRDGLYEQYF
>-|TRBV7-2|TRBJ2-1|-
TGTGCCAGCAGCTTGGGGATCTCGAGCTCCTACAATGAGCAGTTCTTC
CASSLGISSSYNEQFF
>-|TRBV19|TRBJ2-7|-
TGTGCCAGTAGTATGATCCACGAGCAGTACTTC
CASSMIHEQYF
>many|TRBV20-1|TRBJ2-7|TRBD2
TGCAGTGCCGAGCCGGCGAGCGGGAGCTCCTACGAGCAGTACTTC
CSAEPASGSSYEQYF
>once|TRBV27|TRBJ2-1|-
TGTGCCAGCAGCCCCCCACCCCTGGAGAGCTCCTACAATGAGCAGTTCTTC
CASSPPPLESSYNEQFF
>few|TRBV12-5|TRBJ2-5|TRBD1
TGTGCTAGTGGTGCCGGGACAGGTCGAGAGACCCAGTACTTC
CASGAGTGRETQYF
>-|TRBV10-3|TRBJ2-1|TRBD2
TGTGCCATCTCAGGCGGGTGGGGGACTAGCGGTAACAATGAGCAGTTCTTC
CAISGGWGTSGNNEQFF
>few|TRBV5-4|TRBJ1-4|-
TGTGCCAGCAGCTTGGGCAGGGGTAATGAAAAACTGTTTTTT
CASSLGRGNEKLFF
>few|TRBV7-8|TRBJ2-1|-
TGTGCCAGCAGCTTAGGAAGGAGGGGGACAAGGGGTACCTACAATGAGCAGTTCTTC
CASSLGRRGTRGTYNEQFF
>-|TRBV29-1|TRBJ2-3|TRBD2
TGCAGCGTTAGGGGGCAGACTAGCGGGACAGATACGCAGTATTTT
CSVRGQTSGTDTQYF
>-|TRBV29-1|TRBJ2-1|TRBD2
TGCAGCGTTGAAGCCTCGGGGGGGACTAGCCAGCTAGGATCCTACAATGAGCAGTTCTTC
CSVEASGGTSQLGSYNEQFF
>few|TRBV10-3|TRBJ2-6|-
TGTGCCATCAGTGAAGGGGGGGCGTCTGGGGCCAACGTCCTGACTTTC
CAISEGGASGANVLTF
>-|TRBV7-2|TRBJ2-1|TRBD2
TGTGCCAGCAGCTTTAGCGGGACTAGCGGGAGGAGCTCCTACAATGAGCAGTTCTTC
CASSFSGTSGRSSYNEQFF
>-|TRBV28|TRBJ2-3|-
TGTGCCAGCGTCCCGCAGGGAAGAGGGTTTTTAGATACGCAGTATTTT
CASVPQGRGFLDTQYF
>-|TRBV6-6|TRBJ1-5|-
TGTGCCAGCAGTATCGGACTGCTTCGGGACAATCAGCCCCAGCATTTT
CASSIGLLRDNQPQHF
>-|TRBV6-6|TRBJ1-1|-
TGTGCCACTCGAGGCCCCAACACTGAAGCTTTCTTT
CATRGPNTEAFF
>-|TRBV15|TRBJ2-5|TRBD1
TGTGCCACCAGCAGACAACGGACAGGGGTGGGGACCCAGTACTTC
CATSRQRTGVGTQYF
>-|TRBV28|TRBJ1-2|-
TGTGCCAGCAGTTTATTGCAGTCCCTACACCTAAACTTC
CASSLLQSLHLNF
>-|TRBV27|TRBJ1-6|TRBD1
TGTGCCAGCAGTCGGCAGGGGGCAACCGGGAATTCACCCCTCCACTTT
CASSRQGATGNSPLHF
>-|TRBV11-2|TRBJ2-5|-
TGTGCCAGCAGCTTACGTCCGCAAGAGACCCAGTACTTC
CASSLRPQETQYF
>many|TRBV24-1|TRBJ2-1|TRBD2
TGTGCCACCAGTGCGGGACTAGTAGTTGAGAATGAGCAGTTCTTC
CATSAGLVVENEQFF
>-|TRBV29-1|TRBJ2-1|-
TGCAGCGTTGAACGCCTATTCTTC
CSVERLFF
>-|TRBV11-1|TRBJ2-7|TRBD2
TGTGCCAGCAGCGCTGGGACTAGCGGGAACACCTACGAGCAGTACTTC
CASSAGTSGNTYEQYF
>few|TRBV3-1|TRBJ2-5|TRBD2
TGTGCCAGCAGCCGGCGGGAGGTACAAGAGACCCAGTACTTC
CASSRREVQETQYF
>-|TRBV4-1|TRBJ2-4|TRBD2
TGCGCCAGCAGCCCGCGGACTAGCGGGAGACGGGAGGCCAAAAACATTCAGTACTTC
CASSPRTSGRREAKNIQYF
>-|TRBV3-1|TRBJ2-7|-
TGTGCCAGCAGCCAACCACATAATGAGGACGAGCAGTACTTC
CASSQPHNEDEQYF
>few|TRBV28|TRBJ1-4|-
TGTGCCAGCAGTTCTCTGGTGACACCGCCTTATAATGAAAAACTGTTTTTT
CASSSLVTPPYNEKLFF
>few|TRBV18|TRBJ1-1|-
TGTGCCAGCTCACCACCCGCGGGGGCCGGTGGCACTGAAGCTTTCTTT
CASSPPAGAGGTEAFF
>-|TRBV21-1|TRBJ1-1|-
-
CAVGEGTEAFF
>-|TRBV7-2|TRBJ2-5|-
TGTGCCAGCAGGGCAGGGATTTGGGAGACCCAGTACTTC
CASRAGIWETQYF
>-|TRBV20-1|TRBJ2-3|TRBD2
TGCAGTGCTAGACAAATGAGCGGGAGGGTTAGAGATACGCAGTATTTT
CSARQMSGRVRDTQYF